This T cell receptor (beta chain) was identified in a study of OX40 agonist ivuxolimab in advanced cancers. Study-wide background: Patients were dosed intravenously with ivuxolimab at 0.01 to 10 mg/kg every 2 weeks.

The table came from immunoSEQ multiplex PCR; TCRdb's copy has only in-frame clones and leaves some out. The repertoire holds some 90,000 clones, with 87% as singletons. This clonotype was sampled from an adult with an advanced solid tumor such as melanoma, head and neck, liver or kidney cancer. Sequenced here: CD4+ or CD8+ T cells sorted from blood, sampled in a trial of the OX40 agonist ivuxolimab.

CDR3 coding DNA: TGTGCCAGCAGCTCGCCGGGACTAGCGGGAGGTGGAACCGGGGAGCTGTTTTTT. Translation: CASSSPGLAGGGTGELFF. The chain recombines TRBV9 with TRBJ2-2; 15 bases match TRBD2. Germline loops: CDR1 SGDLS, CDR2 YYNGEE. V gave up 4 bases and J gave up 5 bases; unmatched junction bases: 9. The length of the CDR3 is 18 residues.